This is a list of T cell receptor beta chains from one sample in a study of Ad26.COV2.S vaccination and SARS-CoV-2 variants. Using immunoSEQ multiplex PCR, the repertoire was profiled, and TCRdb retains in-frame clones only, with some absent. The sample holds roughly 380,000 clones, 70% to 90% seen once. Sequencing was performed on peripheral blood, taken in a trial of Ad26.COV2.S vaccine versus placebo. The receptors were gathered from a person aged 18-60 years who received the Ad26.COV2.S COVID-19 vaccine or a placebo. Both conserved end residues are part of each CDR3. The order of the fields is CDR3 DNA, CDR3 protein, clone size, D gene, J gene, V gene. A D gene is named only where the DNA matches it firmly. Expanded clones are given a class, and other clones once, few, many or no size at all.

TGCGCCAGCAGTCACCTGAACACTGAAGCTTTCTTT CASSHLNTEAFF - - TRBJ1-1 TRBV23-1
TGTGCCAGCAGCTTGGGGGCAGGGGGAGGCAATGAGCAGTTCTTC CASSLGAGGGNEQFF - - TRBJ2-1 TRBV5-6
TGTGCCAGCAGCCAAGCCAGCTATGGCTACACCTTC CASSQASYGYTF few - TRBJ1-2 TRBV3-1/TRBV3-2
TGTGCCAGCAGCCAGGACAGGAACACTGAAGCTTTCTTT CASSQDRNTEAFF - - TRBJ1-1 TRBV6-5
TGTGCCAGCACCTTTACTCTGTTCGAGCAGTACTTC CASTFTLFEQYF - - TRBJ2-7 TRBV2
TGTGCCAGCAGAGGGGGCAGAACCTACGAGCAGTACTTC CASRGGRTYEQYF few TRBD1 TRBJ2-7 TRBV27
TGCGCCAGCAGTGAAACAGGGGCCTCGAACACTGAAGCTTTCTTT CASSETGASNTEAFF - TRBD1 TRBJ1-1 TRBV10-2
TGTGCCAGCAGCCACAAACCGACAGGGTTTGGAAACACCATATATTTT CASSHKPTGFGNTIYF - TRBD1 TRBJ1-3 TRBV7-9
TGCGCCAGCAGCCAAGATATTATCCGGGGCCCGAACACCGGGGAGCTGTTTTTT CASSQDIIRGPNTGELFF - - TRBJ2-2 TRBV4-3
TGTGCCAGCAGTTATACTCCCTACGAGCAGTACTTC CASSYTPYEQYF - - TRBJ2-7 TRBV27
TGTGCCAGCAGTGACCAGAGAAGCACTGAAGCTTTCTTT CASSDQRSTEAFF - - TRBJ1-1 TRBV6-1
TGTGCCAGCAGCCAAGAATTGTGGGCCAGCTACGAGCAGTACTTC CASSQELWASYEQYF - - TRBJ2-7 TRBV4-2
TGTGCCTGGAGCAAGGACAGGGTGGCCCCGGGAGCTTTCTTT CAWSKDRVAPGAFF - TRBD1 TRBJ1-1 TRBV30
TGTGCCAGCCGGGCTGGTCCCCACTCCTACGAGCAGTACTTC CASRAGPHSYEQYF - - TRBJ2-7 TRBV3-1/TRBV3-2
TGTGCCACCAGTGATTTCTGGGGTAACACCATATATTTT CATSDFWGNTIYF - - TRBJ1-3 TRBV24-1
TGTGCCAGCAGCCTCGGAACCCAGCCTTGGTATTTT CASSLGTQPWYF - - TRBJ2-3 TRBV7-8
TGTGCCAGCAGACCCTCCGGTGGAGCTAATGAAAAACTGTTTTTT CASRPSGGANEKLFF - - TRBJ1-4 TRBV27
TGTGCCAGCTCACAACACCACGCTAGCGGGGGAGCCTCGTCGCGGGAGACCCAGTACTTC CASSQHHASGGASSRETQYF - TRBD2 TRBJ2-5 TRBV18
TGTGCCAGCAGCTTCCTTGAAGGAGTCCTGACTTTC CASSFLEGVLTF - - TRBJ2-6 TRBV7-9
TGTGCCAGCAGTTGGCAAGAGACCCAGTACTTC CASSWQETQYF - - TRBJ2-5 TRBV12-3/TRBV12-4
TGTGCCAGCAGCGTAGATATAGCGGGGGTAAACAATGAGCAGTTCTTC CASSVDIAGVNNEQFF - TRBD2 TRBJ2-1 TRBV9
TGTGCCAGCAGCCAGGGACAGGGATATGAAAAACTGTTTTTT CASSQGQGYEKLFF - TRBD1 TRBJ1-4 TRBV4-2
TGTGCCAGCAGCTTAGACAGGGGGCCCGGGGAGCTGTTTTTT CASSLDRGPGELFF - TRBD1 TRBJ2-2 TRBV7-6
TGCGCCAGCAGCTTGACAGGGGGCGGTTTCACTGAAGCTTTCTTT CASSLTGGGFTEAFF - TRBD1 TRBJ1-1 TRBV5-1
TGTGCCAGCAGCGTTGTCACCGGGGAGCTGTTTTTT CASSVVTGELFF - - TRBJ2-2 TRBV9
TGTGCCAGCAGCAGGAGGCACACCGGGGAGCTGTTTTTT CASSRRHTGELFF - - TRBJ2-2 TRBV21-1
TGCGCCAGCAGCTTGGAAGAGGAGACCCAGTACTTC CASSLEEETQYF - - TRBJ2-5 TRBV5-1
TGCGCCAGCAGCCGTCGACTAGCGGGGATTGGGGAGCTGTTTTTT CASSRRLAGIGELFF - TRBD2 TRBJ2-2 TRBV4-3
TGTGCCAGCCTTCCAGTTGACTTCGGAAGGGGTGATTCACCCCTCCACTTT CASLPVDFGRGDSPLHF - - TRBJ1-6 TRBV7-9